These 6 T cell receptor beta chains came from one sample sequenced in a study of cytomegalovirus exposure and HLA in healthy donors. The PCR was carried out with 60 Vbeta primers and 13 Jbeta primers. Generated by immunoSEQ multiplex PCR, the TCRdb table keeps only in-frame clones and is missing some. The sample lists around 200,000 clones, around 80% occurring once. Sequencing was performed on PBMCs. The receptors were gathered from a girl aged 2 to 10 in good health and CMV-seropositive.

The chain combines TRBV2 with TRBJ1-2; possibly TRBD1 for D (5 bases). This CDR3 has 15 amino acids. Trimming took off 6 bases at V and 4 bases at J, with 18 bases between the two ends. Germline CDR1 is SNHLY and CDR2 is FYNNEI. Here the CDR3 reads CASSAGTSIGYGYTF. The CDR3 DNA sequence: TGTGCCAGCAGCGCCGGGACTAGTATCGGCTATGGCTACACCTTC.

This sequence joins TRBV5-8 and TRBJ1-2; 10 nucleotides agree with TRBD1. The germline CDR1 and CDR2 sequences are SGHTS and YDEGEE. The CDR3 consists of 14 residues. V shed 5 bases and J 7 bases; nucleotides not matched to a gene: 8. The CDR3 nucleotides read TGTGCCAGCAGAGCCGGGACAGGGGACCCTGGCTACACCTTC. This sequence encodes CASRAGTGDPGYTF.

The chain employs TRBV11-2 and TRBJ2-7; D is unclear. Germline V gives CDR1 SGHAT, CDR2 FQNNGV. V gave up 3 bases and J gave up 2 bases, with 14 bases separating them. The CDR3 is 15 residues long. CDR3 amino acids: CASSFSGSHTYEQYF. The CDR3 DNA reads as TGTGCCAGCAGCTTCTCGGGTTCCCATACCTACGAGCAGTACTTC.

The V gene is TRBV12-5, the J gene TRBJ2-7; D is perhaps TRBD2 (6 bases). The V and J ends lost 0 bases and 0 bases respectively, with 12 bases between them. Germline CDR1 LGHNT, CDR2 FRNRAP. The CDR3 totals 16 residues. The chain's CDR3 is CASGLVRSGRSYEQYF. The CDR3 nucleotides are TGTGCTAGTGGTTTGGTACGGAGCGGGCGCTCCTACGAGCAGTACTTC.

The rearrangement joins TRBV5-1 to TRBJ2-5; possible D gene TRBD2, 6 bases. Trimming took 4 bases from V and 3 from J, leaving 10 bases between them. The CDR3 length is 13 residues. The germline V gene encodes CDR1 SGHRS and CDR2 YFSETQ. CDR3 in amino acids: CASSVEREETQYF. The CDR3 coding sequence is TGCGCCAGCAGCGTGGAGCGGGAAGAGACCCAGTACTTC.

Concerning this clone itself: The junction shows a germline mismatch at one end, possibly a read error. The chain has TRBV7-7 and TRBJ2-1; tentative D call: TRBD2 (6 bases). Per germline, CDR1 SSHAT and CDR2 FNYEAQ (reference sequence). CDR3 size: 15 residues. DNA of the CDR3: TGTGCTAGCAGCTTAAGGGGAGGCCTCTACAATGAGCAGTTCTTC. Translating it yields CASSLRGGLYNEQFF.